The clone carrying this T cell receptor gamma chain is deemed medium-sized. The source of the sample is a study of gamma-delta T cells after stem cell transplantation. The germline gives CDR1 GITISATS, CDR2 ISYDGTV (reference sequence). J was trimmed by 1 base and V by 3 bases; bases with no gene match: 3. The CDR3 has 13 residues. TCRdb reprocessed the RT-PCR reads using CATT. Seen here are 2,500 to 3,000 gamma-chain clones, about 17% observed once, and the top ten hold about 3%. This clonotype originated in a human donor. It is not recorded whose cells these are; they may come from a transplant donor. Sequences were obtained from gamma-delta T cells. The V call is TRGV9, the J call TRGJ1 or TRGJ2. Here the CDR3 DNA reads TGTGCCTTGTGGGAGACTAATTATTATAAGAAACTCTTT. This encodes CALWETNYYKKLF.